This T cell receptor beta chain was observed in a study of blood T cells in healthy people across ages. Turning to the study itself: Using template switching, researchers captured about one barcoded beta molecule for each two T cells.

V was shortened by 7 bases and J by 0 bases, with 14 bases between the two germline ends. From germline, CDR1 is SGHRS and CDR2 YFSETQ. The CDR3 sequence is 14 residues long. Sample-barcoded 5' priming and a J-beta primer mix drove a second PCR of 7 to 11 cycles. Using its own MiXCR run on the 5' RACE reads, TCRdb lists one record per CDR3 protein. Among about 1.6 million distinct CDR3 sequences listed, about 32% were seen once. The chain couples TRBV5-1 to TRBJ2-7, with TRBD1 as a possible D gene (6 bases). The sequencing input was blood. This TCR was recovered from a woman aged 30 to 39 in good health. CDR3 nucleotide sequence: TGCGCCAGCCAAACGGACAGCAGCTCCTACGAGCAGTACTTC. Translating it yields CASQTDSSSYEQYF.